The entry below describes one T cell receptor beta chain. The antigen is undetermined. The data originate from a study of PD-L1 blockade in urothelial cancer. Whole-study context: About 85% of the roughly 30 patients comprised males who had bladder-origin urothelial cancer. Investigators checked blood 3 weeks (second dose) and 6 weeks after treatment start. Overall study findings and caveats: Patients with durable benefit had greater blood expansion of tumor-associated TCR clones 3 weeks into treatment.

Time point indicated: peripheral blood 6 weeks after treatment start. There were between 1 and 8 samples from each patient, taken pretreatment and on-treatment. The protocol was immunoSEQ multiplex PCR, while the TCRdb copy is restricted to in-frame clones and leaves out a portion. The sample yields tens of thousands of clones, about 90% seen once. The length of the CDR3 is 19 residues. Germline CDR1 MNHEY, CDR2 SMNVEV (reference sequence). Trimming cost V 2 bases and J 5 bases; bases outside gene matches: 16. The TCR originated in a man in his 70s with urothelial cancer. The chain has TRBV27 and TRBJ2-7, with 12 bases identical to TRBD2. The sample consisted of PBMCs, taken around atezolizumab (anti-PD-L1) treatment. CDR3 nucleotide sequence: TGTGCCAGCAGTTTAAGGGGGCTAGCGGGAGGGCTCTTAACCCACGAGCAGTACTTC. It translates to CASSLRGLAGGLLTHEQYF.